These 9 T cell receptor beta chains were all obtained from the same sample, sequenced in a study of T cells after yellow fever vaccination. TCRdb used MiXCR to reprocess the 5' RACE reads, holding one entry per CDR3 protein. Among roughly 260,000 distinct CDR3 sequences listed, under 15% were seen once. This specimen was CD4+ T cells sorted from PBMCs, taken 45 days after the yellow fever booster vaccination. The source of these receptors is a man aged 25-45 years who received the YFV17D yellow fever vaccine.

In its sample, this clonotype was seen many times. The chain carries TRBV7-9 and TRBJ2-1; D uncertain. CDR1 is SEHNR and CDR2 is FQNEAQ in the germline V gene (reference sequence). The germline V and J ends were trimmed by 5 bases and 4 bases, with 15 bases remaining between them. This CDR3 has 15 residues. Here the CDR3 reads CASSLGQTLYNEQFF. The DNA of the CDR3 is TGTGCCAGCAGCCTCGGGCAAACCCTATACAATGAGCAGTTCTTC.

In this sample, this clonotype turned up a few times. This chain links TRBV5-1 with TRBJ2-1; 13 bases map to TRBD2. The CDR3 has 22 residues. V shed 4 bases and J 3 bases; nucleotides not matched to a gene: 22. CDR1 is SGHRS, CDR2 YFSETQ, per germline. As DNA, the CDR3 is TGCGCCAGCAGCACAACTAGAGAGACTAGCGGGAGGAGGGGCAACTACTACAATGAGCAGTTCTTC. It is translated as CASSTTRETSGRRGNYYNEQFF. The full variable domain, rest sourced from reference TRBV5-1 and TRBJ2-1, is KAGVTQTPRYLIKTRGQQVTLSCSPISGHRSVSWYQQTPGQGLQFLFEYFSETQRNKGNFPGRFSGRQFSNSRSEMNVSTLELGDSALYLCASSTTRETSGRRGNYYNEQFFGPGTRLTVL.

The chain combines TRBV5-4 with TRBJ2-3; TRBD2 is a possible D gene (6 bases). Germline lookup yields CDR1 SGHNT and CDR2 YYREEE (reference sequence). V was pared by 1 base and J by 2 bases, with 17 bases between. There are 17 residues in the CDR3. The CDR3 nucleotides read TGTGCCAGCAGCTTGTTCAGCGGGCAACCAGACACAGATACGCAGTATTTT. Translating it yields CASSLFSGQPDTDTQYF.

The chain links TRBV25-1 to TRBJ2-2, with D perhaps TRBD2 (5 bases). Germline CDR1 reads MGHDK; CDR2 reads SYGVNS. The germline V and J ends were trimmed by 3 bases and 3 bases, with 14 bases remaining between them. CDR3 length equals 16 residues. The CDR3 here is CASSDPSGDYTGELFF. CDR3 DNA sequence: TGTGCCAGCAGTGACCCGTCCGGGGATTACACCGGGGAGCTGTTTTTT.

The rearrangement joins TRBV6-2 or TRBV6-3 to TRBJ2-1; no reliable D call. CDR1 is MNHEY and CDR2 is SVGEGT in the germline V gene. The ends were cut back, 4 bases at V and 3 bases at J, with 16 bases in the middle. The CDR3 runs 16 residues. CDR3 sequence: CASSSRRSPDYNEQFF. The CDR3 DNA sequence: TGTGCCAGCAGTTCCCGCCGAAGCCCTGACTACAATGAGCAGTTCTTC.

This chain joins TRBV20-1 and TRBJ2-7; D is possibly TRBD2 (7 bases). Trimming took 5 bases from V and 3 from J, leaving 20 bases between them. From germline, CDR1 is DFQATT and CDR2 SNEGSKA (reference sequence). The CDR3 is 15 residues long. The CDR3 sequence is CSAEGGLAANYEQYF. The CDR3, as DNA: TGCAGTGCTGAGGGGGGCCTAGCGGCCAACTACGAGCAGTACTTC.

The V call is TRBV3-1, the J call TRBJ2-7; maybe TRBD1 (5 bases). Germline loops: CDR1 LGHDT, CDR2 YNNKEL (reference sequence). The CDR3 runs 16 residues. The ends were cut back, 0 bases at V and 6 bases at J, with 18 bases in the middle. CDR3 sequence (DNA): TGTGCCAGCAGCCAAGATCTGCAGGGTCATTGGGTCGAGCAGTACTTC. This encodes CASSQDLQGHWVEQYF.

The sample holds a few counts of this clonotype. CDR3 nucleotides: TGTGCCAGCAGCTTAGTTGGCGGGAGCCCCACCGGGGAGCTGTTTTTT. As protein: CASSLVGGSPTGELFF. The rearrangement links TRBV11-3 to TRBJ2-2, with TRBD2 matching over 7 bases. With 1 base clipped from V and 4 bases from J, the junction kept 6 bases outside the gene matches. This CDR3 is built from 16 residues. CDR1 is SGHNT, CDR2 YENEEA, per germline.

This clonotype showed up just a few times. The gene calls are TRBV7-9 and TRBJ2-7; 8 bases map to TRBD1. There are 15 residues in the CDR3. Losses at the gene ends were 1 base for V and 5 bases for J; bases not matched to a gene: 7. Germline V gene lookup returns CDR1 SEHNR and CDR2 FQNEAQ (reference sequence). For the CDR3, the DNA is TGTGCCAGCAGCTTAGTTGGGGACAGGAGCAACGAGCAGTACTTC. Translation gives CASSLVGDRSNEQYF. Supplemented by reference TRBV7-9 and TRBJ2-7, the full variable domain reads DTGVSQNPRHKITKRGQNVTFRCDPISEHNRLYWYRQTLGQGPEFLTYFQNEAQLEKSRLLSDRFSAERPKGSFSTLEIQRTEQGDSAMYLCASSLVGDRSNEQYFGPGTRLTVT.